Listed below are T cell receptor beta chains from one sample, sequenced in a study of T-cell memory formation after mild COVID-19. TCRdb used MiXCR to reprocess the 5' RACE reads, holding one entry per CDR3 protein. The data show under 600,000 distinct CDR3 sequences, about 22% seen once. Specimen: PBMCs or a T cell subset sorted from them (not recorded which). These receptors all stem from an adult woman who had mild COVID-19 (a few samples of this study predate the infection). Cell type and time point are not known. CDR3s include the opening cysteine and the closing phenylalanine or tryptophan. A D gene is named only where the DNA matches it firmly. Not every row has a clone size; where given, it reads once, few, many or a size class.

v_gene: TRBV7-2; len: 17; j_gene: TRBJ2-1; d_gene: TRBD2; abundance: many; CDR3nt: TGTGCCAGCAGATCAAAGCGGGGGATCTTCTCCTACAATGAGCAGTTCTTC; CDR3aa: CASRSKRGIFSYNEQFF
v_gene: TRBV2; len: 14; j_gene: TRBJ1-1; d_gene: -; abundance: -; CDR3nt: TGTGCCAGCAGCAACCTGGCCGGGGGCCTTGAAGCTTTCTTT; CDR3aa: CASSNLAGGLEAFF
v_gene: TRBV5-5; len: 15; j_gene: TRBJ2-2; d_gene: -; abundance: -; CDR3nt: TGTGCCAGCAGCTTGCAGGCCTTGAACACCGGGGAGCTGTTTTTT; CDR3aa: CASSLQALNTGELFF
v_gene: TRBV5-1; len: 15; j_gene: TRBJ2-1; d_gene: TRBD2; abundance: -; CDR3nt: TGCGCCAGCAGTTTTCTAGCGGGAGGCGACAATGAGCAGTTCTTC; CDR3aa: CASSFLAGGDNEQFF
v_gene: TRBV24-1; len: 13; j_gene: TRBJ2-5; d_gene: -; abundance: -; CDR3nt: TGTGCCACCAGTGATCAGACCGGGGTTAGCCAGTACTTC; CDR3aa: CATSDQTGVSQYF
v_gene: TRBV12-3/TRBV12-4; len: 15; j_gene: TRBJ1-1; d_gene: -; abundance: few; CDR3nt: TGTGCCAGCAGTTTAAGTTCCAGAGCCCTCCTCGAAGCTTTCTTT; CDR3aa: CASSLSSRALLEAFF
v_gene: TRBV30; len: 14; j_gene: TRBJ2-3; d_gene: -; abundance: -; CDR3nt: TGTGCCTGGAACAGGGGGGGGGGCACAGATACGCAGTATTTT; CDR3aa: CAWNRGGGTDTQYF
v_gene: TRBV12-3/TRBV12-4; len: 15; j_gene: TRBJ1-2; d_gene: -; abundance: few; CDR3nt: TGTGCCAGCAGTCCCTTCGACCGGGAAGGCTATGGCTACACCTTC; CDR3aa: CASSPFDREGYGYTF
v_gene: TRBV5-4; len: 12; j_gene: TRBJ1-6; d_gene: TRBD1; abundance: few; CDR3nt: TGTGCCAGCAGAGGACAGGGTTCACCCCTCCACTTT; CDR3aa: CASRGQGSPLHF
v_gene: TRBV5-1; len: 14; j_gene: TRBJ1-1; d_gene: TRBD1; abundance: -; CDR3nt: TGCGCCACCCGGACAGGCAAGGAGAACACTGAAGCTTTCTTT; CDR3aa: CATRTGKENTEAFF
v_gene: TRBV7-6; len: 16; j_gene: TRBJ1-3; d_gene: -; abundance: -; CDR3nt: TGTGCCAGCAGCTTAGCCGGGACCTTCTCTGGAAACACCATATATTTT; CDR3aa: CASSLAGTFSGNTIYF
v_gene: TRBV24-1; len: 17; j_gene: TRBJ2-2; d_gene: TRBD2; abundance: -; CDR3nt: TGTGCCACCAGTGACCCGGGACTAGCGGGGTACACCGGGGAGCTGTTTTTT; CDR3aa: CATSDPGLAGYTGELFF
v_gene: TRBV24-1; len: 13; j_gene: TRBJ2-1; d_gene: TRBD1; abundance: few; CDR3nt: TGTGCCACCAGTGAATACAGGGGGGATGAGCAGTTCTTC; CDR3aa: CATSEYRGDEQFF
v_gene: TRBV7-6; len: 15; j_gene: TRBJ2-7; d_gene: TRBD1; abundance: few; CDR3nt: TGTGCCAGCAGCGAAGACAGGGCGCTCTCCTACGAGCAGTACTTC; CDR3aa: CASSEDRALSYEQYF
v_gene: TRBV14; len: 14; j_gene: TRBJ2-7; d_gene: -; abundance: -; CDR3nt: TGTGCCAGCAGCCAGGACACCCTTCGGGACGAGCAGTACTTC; CDR3aa: CASSQDTLRDEQYF
v_gene: TRBV7-6; len: 13; j_gene: TRBJ2-7; d_gene: TRBD1; abundance: -; CDR3nt: TGTGCCAGCAGCTTAAGTGGACAGGCCGAGCAGTACTTC; CDR3aa: CASSLSGQAEQYF
v_gene: TRBV7-8; len: 17; j_gene: TRBJ1-2; d_gene: TRBD1; abundance: few; CDR3nt: TGTGCCAGCAGCTTTGGGGACAGGACTATTGCTAACTATGGCTACACCTTC; CDR3aa: CASSFGDRTIANYGYTF
v_gene: TRBV20-1; len: 12; j_gene: TRBJ1-1; d_gene: -; abundance: -; CDR3nt: TGCAGTGCTAGAGGCCCGAACACTGAAGCTTTCTTT; CDR3aa: CSARGPNTEAFF
v_gene: TRBV12-3/TRBV12-4; len: 12; j_gene: TRBJ1-2; d_gene: TRBD1; abundance: few; CDR3nt: TGTGCCAGCAGTCTGGACAGGGGAGCCTACACCTTC; CDR3aa: CASSLDRGAYTF
v_gene: TRBV20-1; len: 15; j_gene: TRBJ2-7; d_gene: TRBD2; abundance: -; CDR3nt: TGCAGTGCTACGAGGATAGCGGGAGGGTCCTACGAGCAGTACTTC; CDR3aa: CSATRIAGGSYEQYF
v_gene: TRBV24-1; len: 18; j_gene: TRBJ2-3; d_gene: -; abundance: -; CDR3nt: TGTGCCATCCAGGCCCGAACCTCGGTAGGACGGGCCCCAGATACGCAGTATTTT; CDR3aa: CAIQARTSVGRAPDTQYF
v_gene: TRBV12-3/TRBV12-4; len: 14; j_gene: TRBJ2-7; d_gene: TRBD2; abundance: -; CDR3nt: TGTGCCAGCAGTCTAGCGGGCCGAAACACCGAGCAGTACTTC; CDR3aa: CASSLAGRNTEQYF
v_gene: TRBV18; len: 18; j_gene: TRBJ1-2; d_gene: -; abundance: -; CDR3nt: TGTGCCAGCTCACCGCGCACTGCCGGGAACGGCGGTATAAATGGCTACACCTTC; CDR3aa: CASSPRTAGNGGINGYTF
v_gene: TRBV7-9; len: 13; j_gene: TRBJ2-3; d_gene: -; abundance: many; CDR3nt: TGTGCCAGCAGCCCCGTGAGCACAGATACGCAGTATTTT; CDR3aa: CASSPVSTDTQYF
v_gene: TRBV29-1; len: 11; j_gene: TRBJ2-5; d_gene: -; abundance: -; CDR3nt: TGCAGCGTTGAATCGGACCTCACCCAGTACTTC; CDR3aa: CSVESDLTQYF
v_gene: TRBV12-3/TRBV12-4; len: 18; j_gene: TRBJ2-7; d_gene: -; abundance: -; CDR3nt: TGTGCCAGCAGTCTCGGTGGCAGGCTGCGGCAATCCTCCTACGAGCAGTACTTC; CDR3aa: CASSLGGRLRQSSYEQYF
v_gene: TRBV5-4; len: 16; j_gene: TRBJ2-7; d_gene: TRBD1; abundance: few; CDR3nt: TGTGCCAGCAGCTCCCCGAGCGGGACAGGGGCCTACGAGCAGTACTTC; CDR3aa: CASSSPSGTGAYEQYF
v_gene: TRBV12-3/TRBV12-4; len: 15; j_gene: TRBJ2-7; d_gene: -; abundance: few; CDR3nt: TGTGCCAGCAGTTTGAAGGGCAGGGGCTCCTACGAGCAGTACTTC; CDR3aa: CASSLKGRGSYEQYF
v_gene: TRBV20-1; len: 12; j_gene: TRBJ1-1; d_gene: -; abundance: -; CDR3nt: TGCAGTGCTAGAGATCCGGGAGGAGAAGCTTTCTTT; CDR3aa: CSARDPGGEAFF
v_gene: TRBV7-6; len: 15; j_gene: TRBJ2-2; d_gene: TRBD1; abundance: -; CDR3nt: TGTGCCAGCAGGGATTCCGGGACAGGCCCCGGGGAGCTGTTTTTT; CDR3aa: CASRDSGTGPGELFF
v_gene: TRBV25-1; len: 12; j_gene: TRBJ2-1; d_gene: -; abundance: few; CDR3nt: TGTGCCAGCAGTAATCAATGGGGTGAGCAGTTCTTC; CDR3aa: CASSNQWGEQFF
v_gene: TRBV20-1; len: 15; j_gene: TRBJ2-3; d_gene: TRBD1; abundance: few; CDR3nt: TGCAGTGCTGGGTACCGGGACAGGGGGCTAGATACGCAGTATTTT; CDR3aa: CSAGYRDRGLDTQYF
v_gene: TRBV2; len: 15; j_gene: TRBJ2-7; d_gene: -; abundance: -; CDR3nt: TGTGCCAGCAGTGAGGTGGGGGCTGCCTCCTACGAGCAGTACTTC; CDR3aa: CASSEVGAASYEQYF
v_gene: TRBV7-8; len: 16; j_gene: TRBJ2-3; d_gene: -; abundance: -; CDR3nt: TGTGCCAGCAGCTTAGGGATAGCGGCTTTCACAGATACGCAGTATTTT; CDR3aa: CASSLGIAAFTDTQYF
v_gene: TRBV7-2; len: 16; j_gene: TRBJ2-2; d_gene: TRBD2; abundance: -; CDR3nt: TGTGCCAGCAGCTTAGTAACCGGACTAGCGAGCGGGGAGCTGTTTTTT; CDR3aa: CASSLVTGLASGELFF
v_gene: TRBV28; len: 16; j_gene: TRBJ2-2; d_gene: TRBD2; abundance: -; CDR3nt: TGTGCCAGCAAGGGTTGGAGCGGGAGTCAGTACGGGGAGCTGTTTTTT; CDR3aa: CASKGWSGSQYGELFF
v_gene: TRBV25-1; len: 15; j_gene: TRBJ1-2; d_gene: TRBD1; abundance: -; CDR3nt: TGTGCCAGCAGTGACTGGGACAGGGAGAGATATGGCTACACCTTC; CDR3aa: CASSDWDRERYGYTF
v_gene: TRBV18; len: 14; j_gene: TRBJ1-4; d_gene: TRBD1; abundance: few; CDR3nt: TGTGCCAGCTCACCGACAGGGTTCGGTGAAAAACTGTTTTTT; CDR3aa: CASSPTGFGEKLFF
v_gene: TRBV7-2; len: 16; j_gene: TRBJ2-1; d_gene: -; abundance: few; CDR3nt: TGTGCCAGCAGCTTAGATTTGGGACGGATCTACAATGAGCAGTTCTTC; CDR3aa: CASSLDLGRIYNEQFF
v_gene: TRBV24-1; len: 17; j_gene: TRBJ2-1; d_gene: TRBD2; abundance: few; CDR3nt: TGTGCCACCAGTGATCCCCCCGGGACTAGCGGGTACAATGAGCAGTTCTTC; CDR3aa: CATSDPPGTSGYNEQFF
v_gene: TRBV11-2; len: 16; j_gene: TRBJ2-1; d_gene: -; abundance: -; CDR3nt: TGTGCCAGCAGCTTAGATCCGGTCAGAGAATTCCATGAGCAGTTCTTC; CDR3aa: CASSLDPVREFHEQFF
v_gene: TRBV15; len: 14; j_gene: TRBJ1-2; d_gene: TRBD1; abundance: -; CDR3nt: TGTGCCACCAGCAGCAGGGGGCGAGACTATGGCTACACCTTC; CDR3aa: CATSSRGRDYGYTF
v_gene: TRBV12-3/TRBV12-4; len: 12; j_gene: TRBJ2-5; d_gene: -; abundance: many; CDR3nt: TGTGCCAGCAGTTTTTCCGCGGGGACCCAGTACTTC; CDR3aa: CASSFSAGTQYF
v_gene: TRBV6-1; len: 16; j_gene: TRBJ2-3; d_gene: TRBD2; abundance: -; CDR3nt: TGTGCCAGCAGTGATGGGGGACTAGCGGTCCCAGATACGCAGTATTTT; CDR3aa: CASSDGGLAVPDTQYF
v_gene: TRBV27; len: 16; j_gene: TRBJ1-2; d_gene: -; abundance: -; CDR3nt: TGTGCCAGCAGTTCGTCACGCCTTGGGGGGAAGTATGGCTACACCTTC; CDR3aa: CASSSSRLGGKYGYTF
v_gene: TRBV5-1; len: 19; j_gene: TRBJ2-7; d_gene: -; abundance: -; CDR3nt: TGCGCCAGCAGCTTGGTTCGGGACGCCGGGGTCGTCAGCTCCTACGAGCAGTACTTC; CDR3aa: CASSLVRDAGVVSSYEQYF
v_gene: TRBV12-2; len: 18; j_gene: TRBJ2-1; d_gene: -; abundance: few; CDR3nt: TGTGCAAGTCGCTTAGCGACTGTCCGACGCGACTCCTACAATGAGCAGTTCTTC; CDR3aa: CASRLATVRRDSYNEQFF
v_gene: TRBV25-1; len: 12; j_gene: TRBJ2-7; d_gene: -; abundance: once; CDR3nt: TGTGCCAGAGAGCGGGCTACCCACGAGCAGTACTTC; CDR3aa: CARERATHEQYF
v_gene: TRBV20-1; len: 15; j_gene: TRBJ2-5; d_gene: -; abundance: few; CDR3nt: TGCAGTGCTAGTGTACCGGGGGCCCAGAAAGAGACCCAGTACTTC; CDR3aa: CSASVPGAQKETQYF
v_gene: TRBV6-1; len: 14; j_gene: TRBJ2-7; d_gene: TRBD2; abundance: -; CDR3nt: TGTGCCAGCCCTCGGGCGGGAGCATCGTGGGAGCAGTACTTC; CDR3aa: CASPRAGASWEQYF
v_gene: TRBV7-6; len: 13; j_gene: TRBJ1-1; d_gene: TRBD1; abundance: -; CDR3nt: TGTGCCAGCAGCCAGGGGGCCGGGGATGAAGCTTTCTTT; CDR3aa: CASSQGAGDEAFF
v_gene: TRBV9; len: 13; j_gene: TRBJ2-1; d_gene: -; abundance: many; CDR3nt: TGTGCCAGCAGCAAAGGACATTACAATGAGCAGTTCTTC; CDR3aa: CASSKGHYNEQFF
v_gene: TRBV11-3; len: 12; j_gene: TRBJ2-1; d_gene: -; abundance: -; CDR3nt: TGTGCCAGCAGCTTAGACAGTCATGAGCAGTTCTTC; CDR3aa: CASSLDSHEQFF
v_gene: TRBV20-1; len: 14; j_gene: TRBJ1-2; d_gene: -; abundance: many; CDR3nt: TGCAGTGCTCTCGGACCTCCGCCCGTTTATGGCTACACCTTC; CDR3aa: CSALGPPPVYGYTF
v_gene: TRBV20-1; len: 14; j_gene: TRBJ2-3; d_gene: -; abundance: few; CDR3nt: TGCAGTGCTAGAGAGGCGGGATGGACAGATACGCAGTATTTT; CDR3aa: CSAREAGWTDTQYF
v_gene: TRBV13; len: 15; j_gene: TRBJ1-3; d_gene: -; abundance: -; CDR3nt: TGTGCCAGCAGCTTAAGTCCCGGGTCGGGAAACACCATATATTTT; CDR3aa: CASSLSPGSGNTIYF
v_gene: TRBV5-1; len: 14; j_gene: TRBJ1-4; d_gene: TRBD1; abundance: -; CDR3nt: TGCGCCAGCCAGACCGGACAGGGGGCGGAAAAACTGTTTTTT; CDR3aa: CASQTGQGAEKLFF
v_gene: TRBV7-9; len: 16; j_gene: TRBJ2-5; d_gene: TRBD2; abundance: few; CDR3nt: TGTGCCAGCAGCTTAGCTAGCGGGAGAGGAGGAGAGACCCAGTACTTC; CDR3aa: CASSLASGRGGETQYF
v_gene: TRBV9; len: 14; j_gene: TRBJ2-5; d_gene: -; abundance: -; CDR3nt: TGTGCCAGCAGCCCATGGACAGGAGGGGAGACCCAGTACTTC; CDR3aa: CASSPWTGGETQYF